One T cell receptor beta chain is described in this entry. In the authors' methods: Reference gene primers were amplified, and this amplification served to estimate nucleated cell counts. Sequenced by immunoSEQ multiplex PCR; TCRdb stores in-frame clones only, minus some. Clone size and V and J calls were adopted from that table, with D and trimming inferred from the DNA. The sample holds roughly 100,000 clones; 89% are singletons and the top ten take approximately 5.2%. The data are from a study of blood T cell repertoires in COVID-19. The CDR3 has 16 amino acids. Germline V gene sequence: CDR1 SGHVS, CDR2 FNYEAQ. V shed 7 bases and J shed 1 base, with 20 bases lying between them.

This chain uses TRBV7-6 with TRBJ2-7; D gene unclear. The specimen sequenced was peripheral blood. This sequence was found in a woman older than 75 with active COVID-19. CDR3 sequence reads: CASTEPSISRSYEQYF. The CDR3, as DNA: TGTGCCAGCACAGAACCTTCAATTTCGAGGTCCTACGAGCAGTACTTC.